This TCR beta chain came from a study of shared clonotypes between healthy human individuals (dated by TCRdb to 2019 to 2021). With respect to the entire study: Two women and three men aged 18 to 49 years were included in the cohort. For each donor, three plates each were used for CD4 naive and CD4 memory, two plates were used for CD8 naive, and one plate was used for CD8 memory. To estimate repertoire size and how much clonotypes are shared between individuals, the study performed deep sequencing of blood TCR repertoires from roughly five healthy adults. To increase sequencing depth and limit assay-specific biases, TCR repertoire library preparation and sequencing were carried out by different laboratories using diverse techniques. Each donor's leukapheresis produced roughly between about 0.8 and 8.9 billion PBMCs.

TCR CDR3 regions were amplified from genomic DNA by multiplex PCR using the deep immunoSEQ assay. Genomic DNA extracted from each cell subset was distributed evenly over all wells of several immunoSEQ 96-well plates, and each plate served as one replicate. For sorted subsets, each replicate PCR was loaded with 200 ng genomic DNA, equivalent to about 30,000 T cell genomes. Purified libraries were measured with a Qubit 3.0 fluorometer, size-checked on a Bioanalyzer 2100, and measured again with the KAPA Library Quantification kit. Each immunoSEQ 96-well plate was sequenced on its own single-read 150-cycle Illumina NextSeq 550 flow cell. The authors' pipeline ran thus. Because the immunoSEQ output held only junctional sequences and lacked quality scores, the filtering could not match the filtering applied to full-length reads. To assign V/J genes and CDR3, sequences were annotated using PyIR, a Python wrapper for IgBLAST v1.9, with IMGT germline references. Reads with weak V/J assignments (E-value above 1e-6), missing CDR3, stop codons, out-of-frame junctions, or ambiguous translated residues were removed. V3J clonotypes were defined as sequences sharing an identical inferred V gene, J gene, and CDR3 amino acid sequence. Percentage overlap between repertoires was computed as shared unique clonotypes divided by the size of the smaller repertoire. Repertoire richness was assessed with RTK rarefaction, the Chao1 estimator, and Recon v2.1 estimates of unobserved clonotypes. For all TCRbeta clonotypes obtained by the gDNA method from several donors, generation probabilities were computed with OLGA. TCRdb re-hosts the immuneACCESS table, in-frame sequences only. Its copies lack some clones; in the studies checked, an unresolved V gene accounts for under half of them, and the cause for the rest is not known. From that table come the V and J calls and clone size; the DNA was used to work out D and trimming. This sample has about 820,000 clones in its table, and 92% of those were observed once. The ten largest clones represent nearly 25% of the sample.

The germline V gene (reference sequence) provides CDR1 DFQATT and CDR2 SNEGSKA. V ends up 6 bases short and J 3 bases short, with an unmatched junction base count of 2. The cysteine opens and the phenylalanine closes a CDR3 of 11 amino acids. Kept here is only the CDR3 DNA, which spans 33 bases and is read in frame from base 1. CD8 naive samples were CD45RO-negative cells positively selected for CCR7, giving a CD45RA+CCR7+ population that excluded TemRA cells. The donors were healthy, HIV-negative adults who had no recently reported acute infections or vaccinations. Only Caucasian adults living in Nashville, Tennessee, USA were represented among the donors. Blood was obtained by leukapheresis, after which PBMCs were separated by Ficoll-Histopaque density gradient centrifugation and cryopreserved in liquid nitrogen vapor phase. Analytical flow cytometry was used to check the purity and quantity of every magnetically sorted T cell population. Genomic DNA was isolated from each sorted fraction and quantified by UV absorbance on a Nanodrop 2000c.

What the authors observed across the whole study: Sharing across a few donors was observed for approximately 5% of naive CD4, about 4% of naive CD8, about 2.3% of memory CD4, and 0.4% of memory CD8 clonotypes. Sampling was restricted to blood, and TCR repertoires in tissues likely differ from the TCR repertoires found in blood. Rarefaction of sorted-subset datasets indicated incomplete sequencing despite the large sequencing depth. Naive subsets generally had larger estimated clonotype richness than memory subsets did. Based on pairwise subsampling, the degree of clonotype sharing among donors was expected to be affected by sequencing depth. Compared with non-shared clonotypes, the clonotypes found in all four sorted-subset donors had higher generation probabilities. Because the study included a small number of donors, the genetic and exposure-history diversity represented was limited.

Comment on this clone: This receptor's antigen is unknown. No quality values exist for individual bases; no much larger clone is one base distant. Other DNA sequences within the sample encode an identical CDR3.

The TCR sequence derives from a young man in good health. The sample was naive CD8+ T cells sorted from blood. This sample's cell subset or site label indicates: CD45RA+CCR7+. This chain is built from TRBV20-1 and TRBJ2-7, with TRBD1 matching 7 junction bases. The CDR3 sequence is CSARDSYEQYF. At the DNA level, the sequence is TGCAGTGCCAGGGACAGCTACGAGCAGTACTTC.